These 10 T cell receptor beta chains came from one sample sequenced in a study of post-analysis software for immune sequencing data (dated by TCRdb to between 2014 and 2016). Their recognized antigens are unknown. Findings and caveats that apply to the study as a whole: Significantly higher frequencies in patients than in controls were found for roughly 5 TRBV segments, including TRBV5-6, TRBV5-1 and TRBV20-1.

The library was generated by PCR. Sequenced using an Illumina HiSeq 2500. To reduce PCR and sequencing biases, unique molecular identifiers were built into the TCR beta cDNA libraries. Through fastp at Q25 and MiXCR, TCRdb rebuilt clones from the public reads, retaining in-frame beta chains. Each CDR3 protein appears once, grouped with its most common genes and DNA. The sample includes more than 500,000 distinct CDR3 sequences, with 30% to 40% observed a single time. About 6% of the sample rests with the top ten. The sequenced sample consisted of blood. The receptors stem from a girl aged 2-17 years with multiple sclerosis.

This clonotype was seen only a few times. This CDR3 reads CSATDGQGGGYTF. The CDR3 nucleotides are TGCAGTGCTACCGATGGACAGGGAGGTGGCTACACCTTC. The chain employs TRBV20-1 and TRBJ1-2; 8 bases are a match to TRBD1. The CDR3 consists of 13 residues. Germline V CDR1 and CDR2: DFQATT, SNEGSKA (reference sequence). J lost 7 bases, V lost 4 bases, and 8 bases had no gene match.

The V and J genes are TRBV29-1 and TRBJ2-5; TRBD2 matches at 10 bases. The tail of the sequence fits TRBJ2-7 better, so the J call may be wrong. Looked up from germline, CDR1 is SQVTM and CDR2 is ANQGSEA. The length of the CDR3 is 13 residues. This CDR3 is CSVLAGGTYEQYF. The CDR3 DNA sequence: TGCAGCGTTTTAGCGGGGGGCACCTACGAGCAGTACTTC.

The chain joins TRBV5-6 to TRBJ1-2, with 9 bases lining up with TRBD1. The V segment lost 6 bases and the J segment 6 bases; nucleotides outside the gene matches: 6. Per germline, CDR1 SGHDT and CDR2 YYEEEE. The CDR3 consists of 13 residues. The CDR3 DNA reads TGTGCCAGCAACAAGGACAGGGGCCATGGCTACACCTTC. It is translated as CASNKDRGHGYTF. The full variable domain, in which reference TRBV5-6 and TRBJ1-2 provide the parts outside the CDR3, is DAGVTQSPTHLIKTRGQQVTLRCSPKSGHDTVSWYQQALGQGPQFIFQYYEEEERQRGNFPDRFSGHQFPNYSSELNVNALLLGDSALYLCASNKDRGHGYTFGSGTRLTVV.

The chain is built from TRBV6-5 and TRBJ1-1; D is uncertain. The V end was cut by 0 bases, the J end by 8 bases, with 4 bases between. This CDR3 has 11 amino acids. The germline CDR1 and CDR2 sequences are MNHEY and SVGAGI. CDR3 in amino acids: CASSYSSEAFF. The CDR3 nucleotides read TGTGCCAGCAGTTACTCGTCAGAAGCTTTCTTT.

The chain joins TRBV20-1 to TRBJ1-2, with 7 bases identical to TRBD1. The J segment lost 3 bases and the V segment lost 5 bases, leaving 15 bases of the junction unmatched. This CDR3 has 16 residues. Looked up from germline, CDR1 is DFQATT and CDR2 is SNEGSKA (reference sequence). The CDR3 spells CSAGGAGGFSHYGYTF. In DNA form, the CDR3 reads TGCAGTGCTGGGGGTGCAGGGGGTTTCTCCCACTATGGCTACACCTTC.

This clonotype was found once. This chain joins TRBV2 and TRBJ2-1; D is ambiguous. Germline V lookup: CDR1 SNHLY, CDR2 FYNNEI. V was cut by 4 bases and J by 4 bases, with 14 bases left in between. The CDR3 consists of 15 residues. The CDR3 spells CASSGLFREYNEQFF. The CDR3 nucleotides read TGTGCCAGCAGTGGCCTCTTCCGTGAATACAATGAGCAGTTCTTC.

The chain carries TRBV9 and TRBJ2-1, with 10 positions matching TRBD2. This CDR3 spans 16 amino acids. The germline CDR1 and CDR2 sequences are SGDLS and YYNGEE. J gave up 7 bases and V 4 bases, and 11 bases lay outside the gene matches. In DNA form, the CDR3 reads TGTGCCAGCAGCACAACGAGCGGGGGGGCCAGGAATGAGCAGTTCTTC. It translates to CASSTTSGGARNEQFF.

This chain uses TRBV20-1 with TRBJ1-4; 7 bases line up with TRBD1. J gave up 5 bases and V 5 bases, and 5 bases lay outside the gene matches. Per the germline V gene, CDR1 is DFQATT and CDR2 is SNEGSKA (reference sequence). The CDR3 has 13 residues. CDR3 protein: CSARPTGNEKLFF. CDR3 nucleotides: TGCAGTGCTCGGCCGACAGGGAATGAAAAACTGTTTTTT.

Remarks on this clonotype: The junction departs from the called germline gene at one end, perhaps through a read error. This chain uses TRBV12-3 or TRBV12-4 with TRBJ2-1; tentatively, D is TRBD2 (5 bases). This CDR3 spans 17 amino acids. CDR3 DNA: TGTGCCAGCAGTTTAGGTATAGGGAGCCTCTCCTACAATGAACAGTTCTTC. It codes for CASSLGIGSLSYNEQFF.

This clonotype was picked up a small number of times. The V gene is TRBV10-3, the J gene TRBJ2-1; 8 positions match TRBD1. V was clipped by 3 bases and J by 6 bases; unmatched bases: 10. CDR1 and CDR2 (germline): ENHRY, SYGVKD. The CDR3 consists of 16 residues. This CDR3 is CAISDRRGQGGNEQFF. Here the CDR3 DNA reads TGTGCCATCAGTGATCGCAGAGGACAGGGAGGCAATGAGCAGTTCTTC.